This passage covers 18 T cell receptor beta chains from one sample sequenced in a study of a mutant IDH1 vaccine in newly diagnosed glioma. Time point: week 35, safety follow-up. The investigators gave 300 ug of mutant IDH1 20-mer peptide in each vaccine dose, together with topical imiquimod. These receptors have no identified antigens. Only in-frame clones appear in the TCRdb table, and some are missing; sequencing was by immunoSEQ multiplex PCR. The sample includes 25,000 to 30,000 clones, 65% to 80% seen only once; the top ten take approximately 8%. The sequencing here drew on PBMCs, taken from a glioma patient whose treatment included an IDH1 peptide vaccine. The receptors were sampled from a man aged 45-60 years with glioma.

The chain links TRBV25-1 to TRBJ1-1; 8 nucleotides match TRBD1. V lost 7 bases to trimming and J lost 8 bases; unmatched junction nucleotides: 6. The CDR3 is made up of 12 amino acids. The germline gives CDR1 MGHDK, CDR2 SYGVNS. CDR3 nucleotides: TGTGCCAGCACGGCAGGGGGCGCGGAAGCTTTCTTT. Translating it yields CASTAGGAEAFF. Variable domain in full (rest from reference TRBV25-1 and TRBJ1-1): EADIYQTPRYLVIGTGKKITLECSQTMGHDKMYWYQQDPGMELHLIHYSYGVNSTEKGDLSSESTVSRIRTEHFPLTLESARPSHTSQYLCASTAGGAEAFFGQGTRLTVV.

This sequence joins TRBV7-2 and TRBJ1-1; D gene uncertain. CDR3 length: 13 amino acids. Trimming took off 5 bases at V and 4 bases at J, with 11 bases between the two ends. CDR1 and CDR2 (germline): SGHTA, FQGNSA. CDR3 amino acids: CASSPGHRTEAFF. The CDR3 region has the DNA TGTGCCAGCAGCCCGGGCCACCGCACTGAAGCTTTCTTT.

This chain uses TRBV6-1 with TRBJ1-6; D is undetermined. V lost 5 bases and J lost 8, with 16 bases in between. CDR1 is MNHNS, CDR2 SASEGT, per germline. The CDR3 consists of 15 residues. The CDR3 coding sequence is TGTGCCAGCAGTTTAATTCGGCCCATGGATTCACCCCTCCACTTT. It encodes CASSLIRPMDSPLHF.

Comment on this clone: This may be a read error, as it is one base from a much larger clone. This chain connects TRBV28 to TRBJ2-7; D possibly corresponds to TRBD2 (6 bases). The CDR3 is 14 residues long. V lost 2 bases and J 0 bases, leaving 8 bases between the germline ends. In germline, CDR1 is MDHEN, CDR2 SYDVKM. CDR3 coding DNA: TGTGCCAGCAGTTTAGGAGGGAGCTCCTACGAGCAGTACTTC. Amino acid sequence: CASSLGGSSYEQYF.

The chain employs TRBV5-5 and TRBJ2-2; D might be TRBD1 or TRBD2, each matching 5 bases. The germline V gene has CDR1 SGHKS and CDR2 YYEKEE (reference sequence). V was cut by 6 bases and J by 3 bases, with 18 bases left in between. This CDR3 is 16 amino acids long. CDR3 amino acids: CASTSSGRGDTGELFF. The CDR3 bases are TGTGCCAGCACCTCTTCCGGTAGGGGAGACACCGGGGAGCTGTTTTTT.

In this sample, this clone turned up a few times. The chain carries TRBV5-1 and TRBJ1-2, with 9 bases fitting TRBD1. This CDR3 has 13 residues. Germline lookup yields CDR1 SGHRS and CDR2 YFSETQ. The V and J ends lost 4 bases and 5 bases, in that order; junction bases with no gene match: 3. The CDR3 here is CASSPGQGYGYTF. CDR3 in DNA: TGCGCCAGCAGCCCGGGACAGGGATATGGCTACACCTTC.

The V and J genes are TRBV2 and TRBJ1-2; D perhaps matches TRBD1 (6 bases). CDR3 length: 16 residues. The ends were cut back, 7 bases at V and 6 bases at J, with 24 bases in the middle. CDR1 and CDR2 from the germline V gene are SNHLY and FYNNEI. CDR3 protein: CASTEGGDVWDHGYTF. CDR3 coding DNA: TGTGCCAGCACCGAGGGGGGGGATGTTTGGGACCATGGCTACACCTTC.

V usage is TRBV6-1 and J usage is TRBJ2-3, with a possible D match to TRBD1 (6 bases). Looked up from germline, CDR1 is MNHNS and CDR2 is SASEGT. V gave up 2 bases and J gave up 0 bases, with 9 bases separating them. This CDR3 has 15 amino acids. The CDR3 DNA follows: TGTGCCAGCAGTGAACTACAGGGTAGCACAGATACGCAGTATTTT. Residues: CASSELQGSTDTQYF.

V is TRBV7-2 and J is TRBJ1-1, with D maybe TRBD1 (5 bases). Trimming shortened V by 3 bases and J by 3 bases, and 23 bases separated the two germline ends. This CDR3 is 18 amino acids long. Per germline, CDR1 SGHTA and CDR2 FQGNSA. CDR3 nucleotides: TGTGCCAGCAGCTTGAATATTGGGTGGGGGAGTGAGTACACTGAAGCTTTCTTT. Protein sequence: CASSLNIGWGSEYTEAFF. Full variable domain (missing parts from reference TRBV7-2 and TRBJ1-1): GAGVSQSPSNKVTEKGKDVELRCDPISGHTALYWYRQSLGQGLEFLIYFQGNSAPDKSGLPSDRFSAERTGGSVSTLTIQRTQQEDSAVYLCASSLNIGWGSEYTEAFFGQGTRLTVV.

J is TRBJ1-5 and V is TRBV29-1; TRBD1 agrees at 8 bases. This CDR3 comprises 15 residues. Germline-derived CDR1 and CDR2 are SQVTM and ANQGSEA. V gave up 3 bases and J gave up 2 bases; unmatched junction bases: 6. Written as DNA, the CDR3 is TGCAGCGTTGATGTTACGGGACAGGGCAATCAGCCCCAGCATTTT. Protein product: CSVDVTGQGNQPQHF. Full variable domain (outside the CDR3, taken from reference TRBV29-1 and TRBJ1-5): SAVISQKPSRDICQRGTSLTIQCQVDSQVTMMFWYRQQPGQSLTLIATANQGSEATYESGFVIDKFPISRPNLTFSTLTVSNMSPEDSSIYLCSVDVTGQGNQPQHFGDGTRLSIL.

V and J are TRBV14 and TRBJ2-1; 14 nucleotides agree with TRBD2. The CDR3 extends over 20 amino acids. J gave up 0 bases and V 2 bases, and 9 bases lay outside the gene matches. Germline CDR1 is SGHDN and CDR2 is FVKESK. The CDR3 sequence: CASSQPPRLAGGSSYNEQFF. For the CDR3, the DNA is TGTGCCAGCAGCCAACCCCCAAGACTAGCGGGAGGGAGCTCCTACAATGAGCAGTTCTTC.

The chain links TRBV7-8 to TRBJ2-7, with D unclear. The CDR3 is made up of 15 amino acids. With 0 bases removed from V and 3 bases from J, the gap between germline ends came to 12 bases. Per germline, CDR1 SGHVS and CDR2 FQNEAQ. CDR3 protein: CASSLAGSYFYEQYF. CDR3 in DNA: TGTGCCAGCAGCTTAGCGGGTAGCTACTTCTACGAGCAGTACTTC.

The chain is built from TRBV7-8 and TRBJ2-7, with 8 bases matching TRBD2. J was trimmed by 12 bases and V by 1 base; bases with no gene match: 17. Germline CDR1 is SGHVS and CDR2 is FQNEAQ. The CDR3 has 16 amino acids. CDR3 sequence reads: CASSLVGWTSPQLPYF. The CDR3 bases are TGTGCCAGCAGCTTAGTGGGTTGGACTAGCCCGCAACTTCCGTACTTC.

CDR3 nucleotides: TGTGCCAGCAGCCTTGTCCCAGGGGCGTCCTACAATGAGCAGTTCTTC. Translated, it gives CASSLVPGASYNEQFF. The chain recombines TRBV7-8 with TRBJ2-1, with D possibly matching TRBD1 (6 bases). The CDR3 is 16 amino acids. Between the trimmed V and J ends, which lost 5 bases and 1 base, there was a span of 15 bases. CDR1 and CDR2 (germline): SGHVS, FQNEAQ.

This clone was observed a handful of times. The DNA for the CDR3 is TGTGCCAGCAGTTACTCGGGGGTAGATGCCCTCCACTTT. Translation gives CASSYSGVDALHF. This chain joins TRBV6-5 and TRBJ1-6, with D maybe TRBD1 (5 bases). This CDR3 comprises 13 residues. The V gene's germline CDR1 is MNHEY and CDR2 SVGAGI. Trimming cost V 0 bases and J 14 bases, with 11 bases left between them.

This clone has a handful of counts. The CDR3 region has the DNA TGTGCCAGCAGCTCCCGGGGGGGGCACACAGATACGCAGTATTTT. Its protein product is CASSSRGGHTDTQYF. V is TRBV7-8 and J is TRBJ2-3, with 8 nucleotides matching TRBD2. CDR1 and CDR2 (germline): SGHVS, FQNEAQ. Trimming took 4 bases from V and 2 from J; bases not matched to a gene: 5. The CDR3 totals 15 residues.

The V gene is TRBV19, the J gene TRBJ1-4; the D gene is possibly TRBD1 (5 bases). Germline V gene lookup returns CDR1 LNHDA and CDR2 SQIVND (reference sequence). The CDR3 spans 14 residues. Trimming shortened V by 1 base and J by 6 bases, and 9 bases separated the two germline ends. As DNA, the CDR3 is TGTGCCAGTAGTATAGGGACATGGGATGAAAAACTGTTTTTT. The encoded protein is CASSIGTWDEKLFF.

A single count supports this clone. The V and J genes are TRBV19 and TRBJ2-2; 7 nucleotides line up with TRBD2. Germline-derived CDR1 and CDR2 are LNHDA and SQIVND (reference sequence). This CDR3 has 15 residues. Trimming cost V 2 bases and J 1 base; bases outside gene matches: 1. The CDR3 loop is CASSILAGNTGELFF. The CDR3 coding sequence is TGTGCCAGTAGTATATTAGCGGGGAACACCGGGGAGCTGTTTTTT.